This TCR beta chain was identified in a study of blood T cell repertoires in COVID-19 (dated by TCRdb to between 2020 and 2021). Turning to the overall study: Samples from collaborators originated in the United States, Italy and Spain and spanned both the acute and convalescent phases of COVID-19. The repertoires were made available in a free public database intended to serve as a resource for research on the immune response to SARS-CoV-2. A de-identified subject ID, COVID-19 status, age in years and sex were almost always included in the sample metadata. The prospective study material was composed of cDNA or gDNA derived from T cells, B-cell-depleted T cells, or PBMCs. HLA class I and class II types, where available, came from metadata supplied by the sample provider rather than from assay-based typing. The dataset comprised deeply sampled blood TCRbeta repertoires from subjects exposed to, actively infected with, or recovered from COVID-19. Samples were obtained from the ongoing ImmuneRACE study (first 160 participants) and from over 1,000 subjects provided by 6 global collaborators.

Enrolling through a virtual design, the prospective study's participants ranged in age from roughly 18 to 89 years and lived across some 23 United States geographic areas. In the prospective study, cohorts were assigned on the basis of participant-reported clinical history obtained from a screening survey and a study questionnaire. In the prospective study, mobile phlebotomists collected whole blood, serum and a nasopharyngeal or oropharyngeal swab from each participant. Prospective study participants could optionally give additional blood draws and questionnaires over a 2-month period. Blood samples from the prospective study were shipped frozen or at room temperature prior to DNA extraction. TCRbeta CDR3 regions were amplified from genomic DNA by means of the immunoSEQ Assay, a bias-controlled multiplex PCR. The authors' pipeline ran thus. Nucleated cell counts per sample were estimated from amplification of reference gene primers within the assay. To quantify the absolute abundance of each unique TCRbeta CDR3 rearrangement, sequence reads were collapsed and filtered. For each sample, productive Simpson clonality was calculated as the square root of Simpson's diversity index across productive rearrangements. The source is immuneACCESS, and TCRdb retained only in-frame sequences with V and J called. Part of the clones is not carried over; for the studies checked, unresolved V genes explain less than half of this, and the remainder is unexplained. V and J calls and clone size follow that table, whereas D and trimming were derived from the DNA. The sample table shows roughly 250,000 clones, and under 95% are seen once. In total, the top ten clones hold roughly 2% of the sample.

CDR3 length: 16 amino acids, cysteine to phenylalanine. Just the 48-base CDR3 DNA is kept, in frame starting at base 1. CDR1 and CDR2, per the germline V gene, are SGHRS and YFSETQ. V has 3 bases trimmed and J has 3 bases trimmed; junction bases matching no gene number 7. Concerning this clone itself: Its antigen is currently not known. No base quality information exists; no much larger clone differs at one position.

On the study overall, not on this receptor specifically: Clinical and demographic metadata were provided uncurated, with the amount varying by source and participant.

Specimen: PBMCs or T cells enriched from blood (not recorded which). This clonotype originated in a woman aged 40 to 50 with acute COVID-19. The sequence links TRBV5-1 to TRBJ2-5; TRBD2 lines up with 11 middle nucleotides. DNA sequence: TGCGCCAGCAGCTCCGGTGGTAGCGGGGGGGAAGAGACCCAGTACTTC. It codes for CASSSGGSGGEETQYF.